A selection of T cell receptor beta chains follows, all from one sample in a study of radiation and T cells in renal cell carcinoma. The protocol was immunoSEQ multiplex PCR, while the TCRdb copy is restricted to in-frame clones and leaves out a portion. The data hold tens of thousands of clones, with around three quarters observed a single time. Sequencing used blood, obtained from a patient whose treatment included radiotherapy and nephrectomy. The receptors derive from a man aged 55 to 70 with renal cell carcinoma. Both conserved end residues are part of each CDR3. The D gene is left open where the match is weak. The listing skips clone size in some rows; elsewhere it reads once, few, many or a size class.

TRBJ2-3	-	-	TRBV5-1	CASSLEGRGTDTQYF	TGCGCCAGCAGCTTGGAAGGGCGGGGCACAGATACGCAGTATTTT
TRBJ2-1	-	-	TRBV11-3	CASSQGTFSNNEQFF	TGTGCCAGCAGCCAGGGGACATTTTCTAACAATGAGCAGTTCTTC
TRBJ2-3	-	-	TRBV6-1	CASEDYSTDTQYF	TGTGCCAGCGAGGACTACAGCACAGATACGCAGTATTTT
TRBJ2-1	-	-	TRBV7-9	CASSQGRGSYNEQFF	TGCGCCAGCAGCCAAGGTAGGGGCTCCTACAATGAGCAGTTCTTC
TRBJ2-5	-	-	TRBV7-9	CASSSVSGETQYF	TGTGCCAGCAGCTCCGTTAGCGGAGAGACCCAGTACTTC
TRBJ2-2	TRBD2	-	TRBV5-1	CASSLLGGLAGGSNTGELFF	TGCGCCAGCAGCCTACTCGGCGGACTAGCGGGAGGATCGAACACCGGGGAGCTGTTTTTT
TRBJ2-5	TRBD1	-	TRBV7-9	CASSLTGLEETQYF	TGTGCCAGCAGCCTGACAGGGCTTGAAGAGACCCAGTACTTC
TRBJ2-7	-	-	TRBV7-9	CASSPGGSYYEQYF	TGTGCCAGCAGTCCAGGGGGGTCTTACTACGAGCAGTACTTC
TRBJ1-3	-	-	TRBV5-1	CASSPGRLLSGNTIYF	TGCGCCAGCAGCCCGGGAAGGCTTTTATCCGGAAACACCATATATTTT
TRBJ1-2	-	-	TRBV9	CASSPARGTSNYGYTF	TGTGCCAGCAGCCCTGCTAGGGGAACGTCTAACTATGGCTACACCTTC
TRBJ1-1	-	few	TRBV7-8	CASSIVRGSGTEAFF	TGTGCCAGCAGTATCGTTAGGGGATCGGGCACTGAAGCTTTCTTT
TRBJ1-1	TRBD1	few	TRBV5-4	CASSDRGQGNTEAFF	TGTGCCAGCAGCGACAGGGGACAGGGTAACACTGAAGCTTTCTTT
TRBJ2-4	-	-	TRBV5-1	CASSPRDGPGAKNIQYF	TGCGCCAGCAGCCCCAGGGACGGGCCAGGGGCCAAAAACATTCAGTACTTC
TRBJ2-5	-	few	TRBV7-9	CASTIQETQYF	TGTGCCAGCACTATCCAAGAGACCCAGTACTTC
TRBJ2-5	-	few	TRBV9	CASSVESWSETQYF	TGTGCCAGCAGCGTAGAGTCGTGGTCGGAGACCCAGTACTTC
TRBJ1-1	TRBD1	-	TRBV10-3	CAISDWTGQGAEAFF	TGTGCCATCAGTGACTGGACAGGGCAAGGCGCTGAAGCTTTCTTT
TRBJ1-2	-	-	TRBV10-1	CASSDGDGYTF	TGCGCCAGCAGTGATGGAGATGGCTACACCTTC
TRBJ2-3	TRBD2	-	TRBV7-9	CASSLGSGGRTDTQYF	TGTGCCAGCAGCTTAGGTAGCGGGGGGCGCACAGATACGCAGTATTTT
TRBJ1-2	-	-	TRBV9	CASSPFFRTDYGYTF	TGTGCCAGCAGCCCGTTCTTTAGGACCGACTATGGCTACACCTTC
TRBJ2-1	-	once	TRBV6-6	CASSLTGRWVDEQFF	TGTGCCAGCAGTTTGACGGGAAGGTGGGTCGATGAGCAGTTCTTC
TRBJ2-1	-	-	TRBV9	CASSAGLHNEQFF	TGTGCCAGCAGCGCCGGACTACACAATGAGCAGTTCTTC
TRBJ2-3	TRBD2	-	TRBV9	CASSTGFVTSGYTDTQYF	TGTGCCAGCAGCACCGGGTTCGTGACTAGCGGATACACAGATACGCAGTATTTT
TRBJ1-5	-	-	TRBV10-1	CASSAGGRGSNQPQHF	TGCGCCAGCAGTGCGGGGGGAAGGGGTAGCAATCAGCCCCAGCATTTT
TRBJ2-5	TRBD2	-	TRBV7-2	CASSPLRGGETQYF	TGTGCCAGCAGCCCCCTCCGGGGGGGTGAGACCCAGTACTTC
TRBJ2-6	-	-	TRBV4-2	CASSPLPQQGHFAYSGANVLTF	TGTGCCAGCAGCCCTTTGCCTCAACAGGGACATTTTGCTTACTCTGGGGCCAACGTCCTGACTTTC
TRBJ1-6	TRBD1	-	TRBV6-5	CASSSGQGMIGSPLHF	TGTGCCAGCAGTTCGGGACAGGGAATGATCGGCTCACCCCTCCACTTT